This T cell receptor beta chain was recorded in a study of PD-1 blockade in classical Hodgkin lymphoma. Assay used: immunoSEQ multiplex PCR; TCRdb lists only in-frame clones, some missing. This sample has tens of thousands of clones, with approximately 90% found just once. The CDR3 is made up of 12 amino acids. The V gene lost 0 bases and the J gene lost 5 bases, with 5 bases spanning the gap. Germline V lookup: CDR1 SGHDT, CDR2 YYEEEE. The time point here: cycle 4 day 1 (C4D1), after 6 weeks of nivolumab. Each and every patient relapsed after autologous stem cell transplantation, and patients got differing brentuximab vedotin exposure.

The J gene is TRBJ1-1, the V gene TRBV5-6; no firm D call. Sequences were derived from peripheral blood mononuclear cells (PBMCs), sampled before the fourth cycle of nivolumab. The clonotype was recovered from a human donor with classical Hodgkin lymphoma. CDR3 nucleotides: TGTGCCAGCAGCTTGGTTGGTACTGAAGCTTTCTTT. This encodes CASSLVGTEAFF.